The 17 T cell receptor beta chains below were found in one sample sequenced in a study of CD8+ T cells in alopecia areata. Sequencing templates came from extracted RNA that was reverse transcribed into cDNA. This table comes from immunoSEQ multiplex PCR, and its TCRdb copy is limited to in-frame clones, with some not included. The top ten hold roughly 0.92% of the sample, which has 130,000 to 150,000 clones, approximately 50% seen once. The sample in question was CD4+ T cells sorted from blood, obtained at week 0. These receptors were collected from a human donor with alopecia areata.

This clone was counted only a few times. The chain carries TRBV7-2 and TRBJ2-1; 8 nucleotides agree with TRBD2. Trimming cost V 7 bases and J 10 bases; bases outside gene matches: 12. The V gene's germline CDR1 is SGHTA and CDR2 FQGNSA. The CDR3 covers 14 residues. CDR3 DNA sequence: TGTGCCAGCATCCGCAGCGGGAGTATACGGGAGCAGTTCTTC. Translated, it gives CASIRSGSIREQFF.

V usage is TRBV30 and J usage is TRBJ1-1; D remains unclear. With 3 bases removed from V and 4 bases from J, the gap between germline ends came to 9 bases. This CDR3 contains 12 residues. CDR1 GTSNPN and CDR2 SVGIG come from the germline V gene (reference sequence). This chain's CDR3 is CAWRVMSTEAFF. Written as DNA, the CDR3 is TGTGCCTGGAGGGTGATGAGCACTGAAGCTTTCTTT.

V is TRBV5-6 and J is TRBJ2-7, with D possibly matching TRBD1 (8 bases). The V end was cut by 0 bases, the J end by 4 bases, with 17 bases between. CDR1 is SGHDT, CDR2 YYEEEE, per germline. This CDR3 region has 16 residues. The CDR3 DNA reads TGTGCCAGCAGCTTGGCCGAAGACAGGGGAGGGTACGAGCAGTACTTC. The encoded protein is CASSLAEDRGGYEQYF. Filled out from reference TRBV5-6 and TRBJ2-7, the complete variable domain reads DAGVTQSPTHLIKTRGQQVTLRCSPKSGHDTVSWYQQALGQGPQFIFQYYEEEERQRGNFPDRFSGHQFPNYSSELNVNALLLGDSALYLCASSLAEDRGGYEQYFGPGTRLTVT.

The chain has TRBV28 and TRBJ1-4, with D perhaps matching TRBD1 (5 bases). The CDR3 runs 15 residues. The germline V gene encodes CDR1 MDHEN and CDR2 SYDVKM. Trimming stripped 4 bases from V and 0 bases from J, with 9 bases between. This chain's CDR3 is CASSYPTATNEKLFF. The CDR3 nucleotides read TGTGCCAGCAGTTACCCGACAGCAACTAATGAAAAACTGTTTTTT. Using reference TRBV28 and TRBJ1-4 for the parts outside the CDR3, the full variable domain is DVKVTQSSRYLVKRTGEKVFLECVQDMDHENMFWYRQDPGLGLRLIYFSYDVKMKEKGDIPEGYSVSREKKERFSLILESASTNQTSMYLCASSYPTATNEKLFFGSGTQLSVL.

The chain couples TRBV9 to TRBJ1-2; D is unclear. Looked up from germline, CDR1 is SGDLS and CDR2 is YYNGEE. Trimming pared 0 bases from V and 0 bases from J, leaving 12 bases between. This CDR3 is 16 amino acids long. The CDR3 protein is CASSVATHASNYGYTF. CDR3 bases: TGTGCCAGCAGCGTAGCCACCCACGCGTCTAACTATGGCTACACCTTC.

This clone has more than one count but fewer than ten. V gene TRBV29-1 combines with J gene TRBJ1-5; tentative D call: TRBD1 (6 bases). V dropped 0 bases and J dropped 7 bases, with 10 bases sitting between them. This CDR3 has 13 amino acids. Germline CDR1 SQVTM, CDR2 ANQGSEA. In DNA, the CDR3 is TGCAGCGTTGAAGAGGGGGGCGGACAGCCCCAGCATTTT. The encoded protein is CSVEEGGGQPQHF.

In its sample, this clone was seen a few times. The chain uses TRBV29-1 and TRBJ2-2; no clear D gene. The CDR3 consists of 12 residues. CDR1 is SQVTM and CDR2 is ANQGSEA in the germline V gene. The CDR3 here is CSGRDRAGELFF. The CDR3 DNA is TGCTCAGGACGAGATAGGGCCGGGGAGCTGTTTTTT.

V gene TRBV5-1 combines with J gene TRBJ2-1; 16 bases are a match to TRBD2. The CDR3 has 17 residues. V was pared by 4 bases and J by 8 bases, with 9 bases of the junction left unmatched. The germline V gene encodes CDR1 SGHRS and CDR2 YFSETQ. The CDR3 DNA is TGCGCCAGCAGCGAAGGGACTAGCGGGAGGGTCGTCGATGAGCAGTTCTTC. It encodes CASSEGTSGRVVDEQFF.

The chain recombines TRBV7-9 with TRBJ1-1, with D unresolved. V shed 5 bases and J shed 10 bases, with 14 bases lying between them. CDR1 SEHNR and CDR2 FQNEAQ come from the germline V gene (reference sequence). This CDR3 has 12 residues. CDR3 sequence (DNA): TGTGCCAGCAGCCCCGCGGGTGACGGAGCTTTCTTT. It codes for CASSPAGDGAFF.

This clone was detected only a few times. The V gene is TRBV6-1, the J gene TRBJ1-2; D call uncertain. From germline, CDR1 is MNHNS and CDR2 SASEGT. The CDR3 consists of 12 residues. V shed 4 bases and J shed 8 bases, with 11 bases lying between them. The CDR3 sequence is CASSAHPWGYTF. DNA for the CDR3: TGTGCCAGCAGTGCGCATCCTTGGGGCTACACCTTC.

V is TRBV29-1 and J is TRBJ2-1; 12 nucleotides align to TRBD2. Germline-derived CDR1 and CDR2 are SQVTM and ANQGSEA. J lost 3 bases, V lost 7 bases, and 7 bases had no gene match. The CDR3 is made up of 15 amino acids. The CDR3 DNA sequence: TGCAGCGCGAGGACTAGCGGGACCCGCTACAATGAGCAGTTCTTC. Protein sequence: CSARTSGTRYNEQFF.

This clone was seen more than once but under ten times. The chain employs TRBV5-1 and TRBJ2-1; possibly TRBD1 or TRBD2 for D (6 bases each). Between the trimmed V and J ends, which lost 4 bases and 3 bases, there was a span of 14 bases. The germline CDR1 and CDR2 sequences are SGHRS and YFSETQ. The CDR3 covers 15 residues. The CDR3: CASSRSGAGYNEQFF. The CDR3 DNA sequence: TGCGCCAGCAGCCGATCGGGGGCGGGCTACAATGAGCAGTTCTTC.

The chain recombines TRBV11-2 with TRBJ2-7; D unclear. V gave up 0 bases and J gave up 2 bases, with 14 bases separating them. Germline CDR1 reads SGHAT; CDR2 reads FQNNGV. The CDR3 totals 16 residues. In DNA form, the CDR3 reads TGTGCCAGCAGCTTAGATATTTCCATTTTGGCCTACGAGCAGTACTTC. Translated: CASSLDISILAYEQYF.

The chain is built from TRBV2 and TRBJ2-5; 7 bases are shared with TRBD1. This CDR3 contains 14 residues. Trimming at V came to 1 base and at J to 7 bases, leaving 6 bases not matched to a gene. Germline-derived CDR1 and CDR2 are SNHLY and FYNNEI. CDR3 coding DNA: TGTGCCAGCAGTGAAGACAGGGGCTATGGGACCCAGTACTTC. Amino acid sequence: CASSEDRGYGTQYF.

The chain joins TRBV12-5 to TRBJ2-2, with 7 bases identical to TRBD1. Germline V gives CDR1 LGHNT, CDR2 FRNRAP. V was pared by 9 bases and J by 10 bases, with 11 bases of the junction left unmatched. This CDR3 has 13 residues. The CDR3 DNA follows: TGTGCTAGCTCCGGGACAGAGAAAGTGGAGCTGTTTTTT. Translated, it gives CASSGTEKVELFF.

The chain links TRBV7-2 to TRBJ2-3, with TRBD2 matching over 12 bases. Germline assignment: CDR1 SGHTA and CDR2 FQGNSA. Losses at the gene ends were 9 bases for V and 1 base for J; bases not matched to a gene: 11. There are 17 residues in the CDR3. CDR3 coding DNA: TGTGCCAGGCCACAGGCGTCTAGCGGGAGGGGCACAGATACGCAGTATTTT. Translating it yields CARPQASSGRGTDTQYF.

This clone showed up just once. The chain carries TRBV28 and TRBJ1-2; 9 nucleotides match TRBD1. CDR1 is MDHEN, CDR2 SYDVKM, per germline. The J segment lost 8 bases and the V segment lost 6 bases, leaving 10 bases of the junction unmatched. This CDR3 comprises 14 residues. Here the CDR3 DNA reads TGTGCCAGCAGACCTACGGACAGGGGTCGCGGCTACACCTTC. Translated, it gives CASRPTDRGRGYTF.